Here is one T cell receptor beta chain with its context. The germline V gene has CDR1 SGHKS and CDR2 YYEKEE (reference sequence). The V and J ends lost 0 bases and 0 bases, in that order; junction bases with no gene match: 8. This CDR3 has 18 amino acids. Libraries were prepared by immunoSEQ multiplex PCR; TCRdb keeps only in-frame clonotypes and omits some of them. The repertoire has fewer than 100,000 clones, around 87% of them found once; the top ten carry 7% to 9%. The data derive from a study of blood T cell repertoires in COVID-19. The specimen sequenced was peripheral blood. The clonotype comes from a human donor with acute or convalescent COVID-19. The donor label of this sample is uncertain. The chain has TRBV5-5 and TRBJ1-4; 7 bases are a match to TRBD1. CDR3 loop: CASSLAWLQGATNEKLFF. DNA for the CDR3: TGTGCCAGCAGCTTGGCCTGGTTGCAGGGGGCAACTAATGAAAAACTGTTTTTT.